The rows below give T cell receptor beta chains drawn from one sample of a study of blood T cell repertoires in COVID-19. Profiled with immunoSEQ multiplex PCR; TCRdb holds only in-frame clones, not every one. The sample lists roughly 180,000 clones; 70% to 90% were seen once. Source material: peripheral blood. The receptor source for this set is a man in his sixties with acute or convalescent COVID-19. Both conserved end residues are part of each CDR3. Fields, in order: J gene, clone size, D gene, V gene, CDR3 DNA, CDR3 protein. D genes are given only for firm matches. Clone size is stated in some rows and not others, as once, few, many or a class when expanded.

J: TRBJ1-4
size: NA
D: TRBD1
V: TRBV5-1
DNA: TGCGCCAGCAGCTTGGCCGGGGACAGGGAGCGAGAAAAACTGTTTTTT
CDR3: CASSLAGDREREKLFF

J: TRBJ2-5
size: NA
D: NA
V: TRBV11-3
DNA: TGTGCCAGCAGCTCCCAGGGGGGTTGGTCAGAGACCCAGTACTTC
CDR3: CASSSQGGWSETQYF

J: TRBJ1-3
size: NA
D: NA
V: TRBV3-1/TRBV3-2
DNA: TGTGCCAGCAGCCAAGGAAAGGGGGACACCATATATTTT
CDR3: CASSQGKGDTIYF

J: TRBJ1-2
size: NA
D: NA
V: TRBV14
DNA: TGTGCCAGCAGCCAAGCGGGGATCCATGGCTACACCTTC
CDR3: CASSQAGIHGYTF

J: TRBJ1-5
size: NA
D: NA
V: TRBV11-2
DNA: TGTGCCAGCAGCTTGGCGCAACAGAATCAGCCCCAGCATTTT
CDR3: CASSLAQQNQPQHF

J: TRBJ2-5
size: many
D: NA
V: TRBV6-1
DNA: TGTGCCAGCAGTGACGGACTAAGGCAGTACTTC
CDR3: CASSDGLRQYF

J: TRBJ1-5
size: once
D: NA
V: TRBV7-9
DNA: TGTGCCAGCAGCTTAGTGTTGGGGGGAATACAAGGTCAGCCCCAGCATTTT
CDR3: CASSLVLGGIQGQPQHF

J: TRBJ1-6
size: NA
D: TRBD1
V: TRBV28
DNA: TGTGCCAGTAAGGGGACAGGGGTTTCACCCCTCCACTTT
CDR3: CASKGTGVSPLHF

J: TRBJ2-2
size: few
D: TRBD1
V: TRBV5-1
DNA: TGCGCCAGCAGCCGAGGACAGGGGGCGACCGGGGAGCTGTTTTTT
CDR3: CASSRGQGATGELFF

J: TRBJ1-3
size: NA
D: NA
V: TRBV27
DNA: TGTGCCAGCCGTCTCATAGACTCTGGAAACACCATATATTTT
CDR3: CASRLIDSGNTIYF

J: TRBJ1-6
size: NA
D: NA
V: TRBV14
DNA: TGTGCCAGCAGGAAACCTAGATTCGGGCCCATTTCGGGGAATAATTCACCCCTCCACTTT
CDR3: CASRKPRFGPISGNNSPLHF

J: TRBJ1-2
size: few
D: TRBD1
V: TRBV20-1
DNA: TGCAGTGCTCTCCGGGGACAGGCGTACACCTTC
CDR3: CSALRGQAYTF

J: TRBJ1-3
size: NA
D: NA
V: TRBV6-6
DNA: TGTGCCAGCAGTCCCCCCGGCGGCTCTGGAAACACCATATATTTT
CDR3: CASSPPGGSGNTIYF

J: TRBJ1-1
size: NA
D: NA
V: TRBV10-1
DNA: TGCGCCAGCAGTGAGTCGAGAACAGGGCGAACTGAAGCTTTCTTT
CDR3: CASSESRTGRTEAFF

J: TRBJ2-4
size: NA
D: TRBD1
V: TRBV7-3
DNA: TGTGCCAGCAGCACCGGACAGGGGAACATTCAGTACTTC
CDR3: CASSTGQGNIQYF

J: TRBJ2-2
size: few
D: TRBD1
V: TRBV4-1
DNA: TGCGCCAGCAGCGAGCGACAGGGGGCGGCCGGGGAGCTGTTTTTT
CDR3: CASSERQGAAGELFF

J: TRBJ1-3
size: NA
D: NA
V: TRBV12-3/TRBV12-4
DNA: TGTGCCAGCAGCCAAGGAAACACCATATATTTT
CDR3: CASSQGNTIYF

J: TRBJ2-5
size: NA
D: TRBD2
V: TRBV7-8
DNA: TGTGCCAGCAGCCCCAGCGGGAGGGTCGCAGAGACCCAGTACTTC
CDR3: CASSPSGRVAETQYF

J: TRBJ2-1
size: NA
D: TRBD2
V: TRBV10-2
DNA: TGCGCCAGCAGTTTTACTAGCGGGCGGCAGTTCTTC
CDR3: CASSFTSGRQFF

J: TRBJ2-7
size: few
D: TRBD2
V: TRBV19
DNA: TGTGCCAGTAGTATCGCTAGCGGAGGTGCCTACGAGCAGTACTTC
CDR3: CASSIASGGAYEQYF

J: TRBJ2-1
size: NA
D: NA
V: TRBV24-1
DNA: TGTGCCACCAGGGGACACCGGGTTTTTGATGAGCAGTTCTTC
CDR3: CATRGHRVFDEQFF

J: TRBJ1-4
size: NA
D: TRBD1
V: TRBV28
DNA: TGTGCCAGCAGTTGGGACAGGGGGGATGAAAAACTGTTTTTT
CDR3: CASSWDRGDEKLFF

J: TRBJ1-2
size: NA
D: TRBD1
V: TRBV28
DNA: TGTGCCAGCAGTTTAAAGGGGGCAGCCTATGGCTACACCTTC
CDR3: CASSLKGAAYGYTF

J: TRBJ1-4
size: NA
D: TRBD1
V: TRBV28
DNA: TGTGCCAGCAGCGGCTCTGACTCCAGGGGGAGGGAAAAACTGTTTTTT
CDR3: CASSGSDSRGREKLFF

J: TRBJ2-5
size: NA
D: TRBD1
V: TRBV18
DNA: TGTGCCAGCTTAAACACGCAGGGGGCGTCGCAGACCCAGTACTTC
CDR3: CASLNTQGASQTQYF

J: TRBJ2-3
size: NA
D: NA
V: TRBV10-3
DNA: TGTGCCATCAGTGAAGGACTCGGTGCACTCACAGATACGCAGTATTTT
CDR3: CAISEGLGALTDTQYF

J: TRBJ2-6
size: NA
D: TRBD1
V: TRBV11-3
DNA: TGTGCCAGCAGCTTAGTTACCGATCCAGGGGGCACCTCTGGGGCCAACGTCCTGACTTTC
CDR3: CASSLVTDPGGTSGANVLTF

J: TRBJ1-2
size: NA
D: TRBD1
V: TRBV11-2
DNA: TGTGCCAGCAGCACACAGGGGTTCTATGGCTACACCTTC
CDR3: CASSTQGFYGYTF

J: TRBJ2-1
size: NA
D: TRBD1
V: TRBV20-1
DNA: TGCAGTGCTAGTATACAGGGGTATGAGCAGTTCTTC
CDR3: CSASIQGYEQFF

J: TRBJ1-2
size: NA
D: NA
V: TRBV29-1
DNA: TGCAGCGTTGAAGATCGGGGTCGAGCGGGCTACACCTTC
CDR3: CSVEDRGRAGYTF

J: TRBJ2-3
size: NA
D: TRBD2
V: TRBV7-9
DNA: TGTGCCAGCAGCTTAGGACTAGCGGACACAGATACGCAGTATTTT
CDR3: CASSLGLADTDTQYF

J: TRBJ2-2
size: NA
D: NA
V: TRBV9
DNA: TGTGCCAGCAGCGCCACCGGGGGGCGGACCGGGGAGCTGTTTTTT
CDR3: CASSATGGRTGELFF

J: TRBJ2-4
size: NA
D: NA
V: TRBV7-8
DNA: TGTGCCAGCAGCTTGGAACAGGGAGTCAACATTCAGTACTTC
CDR3: CASSLEQGVNIQYF

J: TRBJ2-3
size: few
D: TRBD2
V: TRBV10-3
DNA: TGTGCCATCAGCCTCGAGATAGCGGGAGATACGCAGTATTTT
CDR3: CAISLEIAGDTQYF

J: TRBJ1-3
size: NA
D: TRBD1
V: TRBV2
DNA: TGTGCCAGCCGGGACAGGGTAGCTGGAAACACCATATATTTT
CDR3: CASRDRVAGNTIYF

J: TRBJ2-3
size: once
D: TRBD2
V: TRBV14
DNA: TGTGCCAGCAGCCAACCGTGGACTAGCGGCACAGATACGCAGTATTTT
CDR3: CASSQPWTSGTDTQYF

J: TRBJ1-5
size: few
D: NA
V: TRBV2
DNA: TGTGCCAGCAGTGATATAAAAAATAGCAATCAGCCCCAGCATTTT
CDR3: CASSDIKNSNQPQHF

J: TRBJ2-5
size: NA
D: NA
V: TRBV5-1
DNA: TGCGCCAGCAGCTTACAGGAGCAAGAGACCCAGTACTTC
CDR3: CASSLQEQETQYF

J: TRBJ2-7
size: NA
D: TRBD1
V: TRBV4-2
DNA: TGTGCCAGCAGCCTATTGGGACAGGGGGGCTCCTACGAGCAGTACTTC
CDR3: CASSLLGQGGSYEQYF

J: TRBJ2-7
size: NA
D: NA
V: TRBV28
DNA: TGTGCCAGCAGTTTTGGCAAATCCTACGAGCAGTACTTC
CDR3: CASSFGKSYEQYF

J: TRBJ1-4
size: NA
D: TRBD1
V: TRBV28
DNA: TGTGCCAGCGAGGGACAGCATAATGAAAAACTGTTTTTT
CDR3: CASEGQHNEKLFF

J: TRBJ2-5
size: NA
D: TRBD2
V: TRBV3-1/TRBV3-2
DNA: TGTGCCAGCAGCCAAGCAGCGGGAGGGCACAAGACCCAGTACTTC
CDR3: CASSQAAGGHKTQYF